This entry features one T cell receptor (beta chain) sequence. Its antigen is currently unknown. There are 14 residues in the CDR3. Germline loops: CDR1 DFQATT, CDR2 SNEGSKA (reference sequence). V lost 1 base to trimming and J lost 5 bases, with 12 bases between them. This sample is part of a study of identical twins. Overall study results and limits: Insertions were fewer in abundant cord blood beta clonotypes, whereas memory repertoires showed none of this pattern.

A universal primer site was created by template switching, with the cDNA bearing unique molecular identifiers. TCRdb redid the calling of the 5' RACE reads with MiXCR, one entry per CDR3 protein. The data hold nearly 900,000 distinct CDR3 sequences, with roughly an eighth observed a single time. This sample also belongs to another study, concerning yellow fever vaccine responses in identical twins.

This chain uses TRBV20-1 with TRBJ1-3, with D perhaps matching TRBD1 (6 bases). Sequenced: PBMCs. The clonotype was recovered from a woman under 30 in good health. The CDR3 DNA reads TGCAGTGCTAGAGGTGGGGGGCTAAGAAACACCATATATTTT. It is translated as CSARGGGLRNTIYF.